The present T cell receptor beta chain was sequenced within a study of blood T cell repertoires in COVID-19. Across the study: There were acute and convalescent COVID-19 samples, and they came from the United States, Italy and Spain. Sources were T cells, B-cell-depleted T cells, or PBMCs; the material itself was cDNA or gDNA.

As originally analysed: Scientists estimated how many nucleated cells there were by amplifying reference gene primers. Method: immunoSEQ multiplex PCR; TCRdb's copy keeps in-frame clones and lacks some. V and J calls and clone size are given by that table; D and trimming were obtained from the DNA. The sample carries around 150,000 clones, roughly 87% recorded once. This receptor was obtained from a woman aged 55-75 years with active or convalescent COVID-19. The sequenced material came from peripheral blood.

The CDR3 is CASSQGQEAFF. CDR3 DNA sequence: TGTGCCAGCAGCCAAGGGCAGGAAGCTTTCTTT. The chain joins TRBV3-1 (or the pseudogene TRBV3-2) to TRBJ1-1; D remains ambiguous. The CDR3 runs 11 residues. V gave up 1 base and J gave up 8 bases, with 5 bases separating them. Per the germline V gene, CDR1 is LGHDT and CDR2 is YNNKEL (reference sequence).